A single sample is the source of the 2 T cell receptor beta chains below, sequenced in a study of spatial heterogeneity in lung cancer. MiXCR was run by TCRdb on the 5' RACE reads, yielding one entry per CDR3 protein. The sample lists nearly 95,000 distinct CDR3 sequences, 15% to 20% occurring once. Time point defined: blood at routine non-recurrence follow-up after resection. The sample here was PBMCs, taken at follow-up. These receptors originate from a male donor with early-stage non-small cell lung cancer.

The chain is built from TRBV18 and TRBJ1-3; 8 positions agree with TRBD1. Germline CDR1 is KGHSH and CDR2 is LQKENI. The CDR3 covers 14 residues. With V trimmed by 6 bases and J by 8 bases, 9 bases remained unmatched. CDR3 loop: CASSRTTGEDTIYF. The CDR3 DNA reads as TGTGCCAGCTCGCGCACGACAGGGGAAGACACCATATATTTT.

This chain uses TRBV21-1 with TRBJ2-7; the table's D call of TRBD2 was not tested on the DNA. TRBV21-1 has pseudogene status. The CDR3 is 15 residues long. The CDR3 DNA reads TGTGCCAGCAGCACTAGCGGGGAGAGCTCCTACGAGCAGTACGTC. Residues: CASSTSGESSYEQYV.